The text below deals with one TCR beta chain. Its specificity is not known. The time point denotes: peripheral blood 6 weeks after treatment start. This sample is drawn from a study of PD-L1 blockade in urothelial cancer. Across the whole study: Male patients with bladder-origin urothelial cancer numbered about nine tenths of the roughly 30. Regarding the study as a whole: Better survival was predicted when blood TCR clonality before treatment fell below the median. Durable-benefit cases showed more tumor-associated blood clone expansion at 3 weeks.

Sequencing was performed with immunoSEQ multiplex PCR; in TCRdb, only in-frame clones are kept and a portion is missing. The data contain more than 95,000 clones, about 82% of them singletons. The V segment lost 5 bases and the J segment 3 bases; nucleotides outside the gene matches: 12. There are 16 residues in the CDR3. Germline V lookup: CDR1 SGHDT, CDR2 YYEEEE. The genes are TRBV5-6 and TRBJ2-7; 9 bases agree with TRBD2. The origin of this receptor is a middle-aged man with urothelial cancer. Sequencing used PBMCs, obtained around atezolizumab (anti-PD-L1) treatment. CDR3 sequence reads: CASRSALLAGLYEQYF. For the CDR3, the DNA is TGTGCCAGCAGGAGCGCCCTACTAGCGGGCCTCTACGAGCAGTACTTC.